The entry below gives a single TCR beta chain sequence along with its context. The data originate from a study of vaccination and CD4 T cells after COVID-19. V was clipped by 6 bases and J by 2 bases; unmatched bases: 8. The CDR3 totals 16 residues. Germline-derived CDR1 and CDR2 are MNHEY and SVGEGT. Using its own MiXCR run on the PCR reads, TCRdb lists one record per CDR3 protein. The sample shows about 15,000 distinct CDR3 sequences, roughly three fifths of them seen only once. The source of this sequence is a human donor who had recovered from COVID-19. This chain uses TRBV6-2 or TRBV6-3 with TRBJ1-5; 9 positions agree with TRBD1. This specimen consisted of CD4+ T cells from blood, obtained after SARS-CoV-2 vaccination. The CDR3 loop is CASSTGTGMGNQPQHF. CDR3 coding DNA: TGTGCCAGCAGCACCGGGACAGGGATGGGCAATCAGCCCCAGCATTTT.